This passage covers 14 T cell receptor beta chains from one sample sequenced in a study of cytomegalovirus exposure and HLA in healthy donors. This table comes from immunoSEQ multiplex PCR, and its TCRdb copy is limited to in-frame clones, with some not included. The sample shows 66,000 or so clones, approximately 96% of them seen only once. Specimen: PBMCs. All receptors come from a woman under 30 in good health and CMV-seropositive.

The V call is TRBV4-2, the J call TRBJ2-1; 8 nucleotides match TRBD2. V lost 0 bases and J lost 3; bases outside the gene matches: 1. The CDR3 has 15 residues. Germline values: CDR1 LGHNA, CDR2 YNFKEQ. The CDR3 coding sequence is TGTGCCAGCAGCCAAGAGCTAGCGGGCTACAATGAGCAGTTCTTC. Its protein product is CASSQELAGYNEQFF.

This clone was found once. J is TRBJ2-1 and V is TRBV9; TRBD2 agrees at 11 bases. The CDR3 runs to 19 residues. Germline-derived CDR1 and CDR2 are SGDLS and YYNGEE. J lost 0 bases, V lost 2 bases, and 10 bases had no gene match. CDR3 residues: CASSVPLGTSGPSYNEQFF. CDR3 DNA sequence: TGTGCCAGCAGCGTTCCCCTTGGGACTAGCGGACCCTCCTACAATGAGCAGTTCTTC.

The genes are TRBV19 and TRBJ2-3; TRBD2 is a possible D gene (6 bases). The germline V gene encodes CDR1 LNHDA and CDR2 SQIVND (reference sequence). This CDR3 region has 14 residues. Trimming removed 0 bases at V and 3 bases at J, with 7 bases between. CDR3 coding DNA: TGTGCCAGTAGTATAGACGGGAGTACAGATACGCAGTATTTT. It codes for CASSIDGSTDTQYF. Variable domain in full (rest from reference TRBV19 and TRBJ2-3): DGGITQSPKYLFRKEGQNVTLSCEQNLNHDAMYWYRQDPGQGLRLIYYSQIVNDFQKGDIAEGYSVSREKKESFPLTVTSAQKNPTAFYLCASSIDGSTDTQYFGPGTRLTVL.

The chain is built from TRBV6-1 and TRBJ2-5; 7 bases match TRBD1. This CDR3 spans 15 amino acids. CDR1 is MNHNS, CDR2 SASEGT, per germline. Trimming took 2 bases from V and 0 from J; bases not matched to a gene: 3. CDR3 coding DNA: TGTGCCAGCAGTGAAACAGGGGTCCACCAAGAGACCCAGTACTTC. Its protein is CASSETGVHQETQYF.

This rearrangement joins TRBV28 to TRBJ2-1; 9 nucleotides line up with TRBD2. CDR1 and CDR2 (germline): MDHEN, SYDVKM. V lost 5 bases to trimming and J lost 4 bases; unmatched junction nucleotides: 3. The CDR3 extends over 14 amino acids. DNA for the CDR3: TGTGCCAGCAGTCAAACTAGCGGGTACAATGAGCAGTTCTTC. It yields the protein CASSQTSGYNEQFF.

The J gene is TRBJ1-3, the V gene TRBV7-9; 9 nucleotides match TRBD1. With 5 bases clipped from V and 4 bases from J, the junction kept 6 bases outside the gene matches. The CDR3 is 15 amino acids. Germline V gene lookup returns CDR1 SEHNR and CDR2 FQNEAQ (reference sequence). The DNA for the CDR3 is TGTGCCAGCAGCCTACAGGGGGCTGACGGAAACACCATATATTTT. Translation: CASSLQGADGNTIYF.

This sequence joins TRBV13 and TRBJ2-5, with D perhaps matching TRBD1 (5 bases). With 4 bases removed from V and 3 bases from J, the gap between germline ends came to 9 bases. Germline V gene data show CDR1 as PRHDT and CDR2 as FYEKMQ (reference sequence). CDR3 size: 13 residues. The CDR3 region is CASSYDRKETQYF. In DNA, the CDR3 is TGTGCCAGCAGCTACGACAGAAAAGAGACCCAGTACTTC. The whole variable domain, filled in from reference TRBV13 and TRBJ2-5, reads AAGVIQSPRHLIKEKRETATLKCYPIPRHDTVYWYQQGPGQDPQFLISFYEKMQSDKGSIPDRFSAQQFSDYHSELNMSSLELGDSALYFCASSYDRKETQYFGPGTRLLVL.

The J gene is TRBJ1-4, the V gene TRBV15; 9 bases are shared with TRBD1. Trimming cost V 1 base and J 0 bases; bases outside gene matches: 12. The CDR3 is made up of 20 amino acids. CDR1 and CDR2 from the germline V gene are LNHNV and YYDKDF (reference sequence). The CDR3 loop reads CATSRVGTGWEDATNEKLFF. CDR3 nucleotides: TGTGCCACCAGCAGAGTGGGGACAGGGTGGGAGGATGCAACTAATGAAAAACTGTTTTTT. Variable domain in full (rest from reference TRBV15 and TRBJ1-4): DAMVIQNPRYQVTQFGKPVTLSCSQTLNHNVMYWYQQKSSQAPKLLFHYYDKDFNNEADTPDNFQSRRPNTSFCFLDIRSPGLGDTAMYLCATSRVGTGWEDATNEKLFFGSGTQLSVL.

The V call is TRBV11-2, the J call TRBJ1-2; no reliable D call. Germline-derived CDR1 and CDR2 are SGHAT and FQNNGV. The CDR3 totals 15 residues. Trimming shortened V by 3 bases and J by 4 bases, and 15 bases separated the two germline ends. Written as DNA, the CDR3 is TGTGCCAGCAGCTTTACGGACGGGGTGACCTATGGCTACACCTTC. Translating it yields CASSFTDGVTYGYTF.

The chain recombines TRBV9 with TRBJ2-3; the D gene is possibly TRBD1 (5 bases). The V gene's germline CDR1 is SGDLS and CDR2 YYNGEE. The CDR3 is 11 residues long. The V gene lost 5 bases and the J gene lost 6 bases, with 7 bases spanning the gap. The CDR3 region has the DNA TGTGCCAGCAGTAACAGGGATACGCAGTATTTT. As protein: CASSNRDTQYF.

The chain employs TRBV13 and TRBJ2-1; 8 nucleotides line up with TRBD1. V gave up 3 bases and J gave up 5 bases; unmatched junction bases: 6. The CDR3 spans 15 residues. Germline V lookup: CDR1 PRHDT, CDR2 FYEKMQ (reference sequence). For the CDR3, the DNA is TGTGCCAGCAGCTTGAAGGGCAGGGGGCACAATGAGCAGTTCTTC. This codes for CASSLKGRGHNEQFF.

The rearrangement uses TRBV19 and TRBJ1-3, with D unclear. V lost 4 bases to trimming and J lost 2 bases, with 12 bases between them. The CDR3 is 15 residues long. CDR1 LNHDA and CDR2 SQIVND come from the germline V gene (reference sequence). The CDR3: CASSTASGTGNTIYF. CDR3 sequence (DNA): TGTGCCAGTAGTACCGCCTCGGGTACTGGAAACACCATATATTTT.

This chain uses TRBV2 with TRBJ2-7, with 7 bases matching TRBD1. The CDR3 totals 13 residues. J lost 4 bases, V lost 5 bases, and 5 bases had no gene match. CDR1 and CDR2 from the germline V gene are SNHLY and FYNNEI. The DNA for the CDR3 is TGTGCCAGCAGTCTAGGGGGCTTTTACGAGCAGTACTTC. Amino acid sequence: CASSLGGFYEQYF.

The gene calls are TRBV30 and TRBJ2-3, with 10 bases fitting TRBD2. CDR3 size: 16 residues. The trim removed 1 base at V and 6 bases at J, leaving 10 bases unmatched. The V gene's germline CDR1 is GTSNPN and CDR2 SVGIG (reference sequence). This CDR3 is CAWSALLAGVTDTQYF. The CDR3, as DNA: TGTGCCTGGAGTGCACTCCTAGCGGGAGTAACCGATACGCAGTATTTT.